The 8 T cell receptor beta chains listed next were all sequenced from one sample in a study of T cells in Graves' hyperthyroidism and ophthalmopathy. Amplified TCR beta CDR3 regions came from RNA transcripts. RT-PCR in the first round (using the HTBI primer set) targeted the TCR CDR3. One entry per CDR3 protein, called by TCRdb with MiXCR from the multiplex PCR reads. The sample holds roughly 510,000 distinct CDR3 sequences; around 21% are singletons and the top ten take 26%. The sequencing sample was made of blood. The receptors shown here come from a young man with Graves' hyperthyroidism.

CDR3 in amino acids: CASSAGGVYIQYF. The CDR3 DNA follows: TGTGCCAGCAGTGCCGGTGGGGTATACATTCAGTACTTC. The V gene is TRBV27, the J gene TRBJ2-4; no firm D call. V shed 5 bases and J shed 8 bases, with 13 bases lying between them. Germline V gene sequence: CDR1 MNHEY, CDR2 SMNVEV (reference sequence). This CDR3 comprises 13 residues.

This clonotype was counted at least ten times. This sequence joins TRBV7-9 and TRBJ1-2; D may be TRBD1 (6 bases). CDR3 length: 13 amino acids. The germline CDR1 and CDR2 sequences are SEHNR and FQNEAQ (reference sequence). V dropped 3 bases and J dropped 7 bases, with 12 bases sitting between them. CDR3 loop: CASSFGQSAGYTF. The CDR3 DNA reads TGTGCCAGCAGCTTCGGACAGTCGGCTGGCTACACCTTC.

This clonotype was counted between two and nine times. This may stem from a read error, because a much larger clone lies one nucleotide away. The genes are TRBV2 and TRBJ2-7; no reliable D call. CDR1 is SNHLY, CDR2 FYNNEI, per germline. CDR3 length: 14 amino acids. CDR3 nucleotide sequence: TGTGCCAGCAGTGAAAGGCCCGGCGGATACGAGCAGTGCTTC. Translated: CASSERPGGYEQCF. The whole variable domain, remainder taken from reference TRBV2 and TRBJ2-7, is EPEVTQTPSHQVTQMGQEVILRCVPISNHLYFYWYRQILGQKVEFLVSFYNNEISEKSEIFDDQFSVERPDGSNFTLKIRSTKLEDSAMYFCASSERPGGYEQCFGPGTRLTVT.

A note on this clonotype: Since a much larger clone is just one base distant, this may be a read error. This rearrangement joins TRBV4-1 to TRBJ2-7; 8 bases fit TRBD1. CDR3 length equals 14 residues. Germline CDR1 is MGHRA and CDR2 is YSYEKL. Here the CDR3 DNA reads TGCGCCATCAGCCAAGGACAGGGTGCCTACGAGCAGTACTTC. Translating gives CAISQGQGAYEQYF.

This clonotype was recorded at least ten times. The chain recombines TRBV12-3 or TRBV12-4 with TRBJ1-2, with a possible D match to TRBD1 (6 bases). The V end lost 5 bases, the J end lost 6 bases, and 16 bases lay between the germline ends. The CDR3 consists of 14 residues. CDR3 region: CASSLSGAVNGYTF. The CDR3, as DNA: TGTGCCAGCAGTCTCTCAGGGGCGGTTAATGGCTACACCTTC.

The chain links TRBV20-1 to TRBJ1-2; no reliable D call. The V gene's germline CDR1 is DFQATT and CDR2 SNEGSKA (reference sequence). This CDR3 has 11 residues. With 6 bases removed from V and 5 bases from J, the gap between germline ends came to 10 bases. The CDR3 bases are TGCAGTGCCCCTCTACAGTATGGCTACACCTTC. Protein sequence: CSAPLQYGYTF.

The sample holds many counts of this clonotype. This chain connects TRBV5-1 to TRBJ2-5; TRBD2 matches 7 bases. The CDR3 loop spans 13 amino acids. The ends lost 0 bases at V and 5 bases at J; junction bases unmatched: 1. Germline CDR1 SGHRS, CDR2 YFSETQ. The CDR3 nucleotides are TGCGCCAGCAGCTTGGGAGCGGGGGAGACCCAGTACTTC. It yields the protein CASSLGAGETQYF.

This clonotype was seen ten or more times. V usage is TRBV28 and J usage is TRBJ1-2; 7 nucleotides align to TRBD1. The germline gives CDR1 MDHEN, CDR2 SYDVKM. This CDR3 contains 13 residues. The V segment lost 6 bases and the J segment 9 bases; nucleotides outside the gene matches: 10. In DNA, the CDR3 is TGTGCCAGCAGCTCGACAGGGTTACTAAGCTACACCTTC. Protein product: CASSSTGLLSYTF.